This record looks at one TCR beta chain sequence and its context. Its specific antigen is unknown. Base qualities are not recorded, but no much larger clone differs from it by a single base. This sample is drawn from a study of shared clonotypes between healthy human individuals (dated by TCRdb to 2020 to 2021). Concerning the study at large: The cohort comprised a couple of women and a few men aged 18 to 49 years. Blood TCR repertoires of roughly 5 healthy adults were deeply sequenced to estimate repertoire size and the extent of clonotype sharing between individuals. For each donor, three plates each were used for CD4 naive and CD4 memory, two plates were used for CD8 naive, and one plate was used for CD8 memory. Per donor, leukapheresis produced somewhere between about 0.85 and 10 billion PBMCs. Different laboratories and diverse techniques were used to prepare libraries and sequence TCR repertoires, to increase sequencing depth and limit assay-specific biases.

TCR CDR3 regions were amplified from genomic DNA by multiplex PCR using the deep immunoSEQ assay. Extracted genomic DNA from each cell subset was distributed evenly across all wells of several immunoSEQ 96-well plates, and each plate was treated as a replicate. For sorted subsets, roughly 200 ng genomic DNA, equal to tens of thousands of T cell genomes, was loaded into each replicate PCR. Purified libraries were measured with a Qubit 3.0 fluorometer, size-checked on a Bioanalyzer 2100, and measured again with the KAPA Library Quantification kit. Every immunoSEQ 96-well plate was sequenced on a separate single-read 150-cycle Illumina NextSeq 550 flow cell. The original methods were these. The immunoSEQ output contained only junctional sequences without quality scores, so filtering could not match that applied to full-length reads. Sequences were annotated with PyIR, a Python wrapper for IgBLAST v1.9, using IMGT germline references to assign V/J genes and CDR3. Reads with weak V/J assignments (E-value above 1e-6), missing CDR3, stop codons, out-of-frame junctions, or ambiguous translated residues were removed. V3J clonotypes were defined as sequences sharing an identical inferred V gene, J gene, and CDR3 amino acid sequence. To compute the percentage overlap between repertoires, the number of shared unique clonotypes was divided by the size of the smaller repertoire. Three approaches were used to assess repertoire richness: RTK rarefaction, the Chao1 estimator, and Recon v2.1 estimates of unobserved clonotypes. For all TCRbeta clonotypes obtained by the gDNA method from four donors, generation probabilities were computed with OLGA. As stored in TCRdb, this immuneACCESS dataset retains in-frame rearrangements with V and J assigned. A fraction of the clones does not appear; measured against another copy, unresolved V genes explain less than half of the discrepancy, and the remainder lacks a known reason. The V and J calls and clone size were taken over from that table, and D and trimming were inferred from the DNA. This sample lists roughly 2.6 million clones; roughly nine tenths were detected once. The top ten clones comprise about 0.13% of the sample.

General study outcomes and caveats: Naive subsets generally had larger estimated clonotype richness than memory subsets did. The genetic and exposure-history diversity represented was limited by the small number of donors. Rarefaction of sorted-subset datasets indicated incomplete sequencing despite the large sequencing depth. Higher generation probabilities were observed for clonotypes shared by all four sorted-subset donors than for non-shared clonotypes. Sampling was limited to blood, and TCR repertoires in tissue likely differ from TCR repertoires in blood. Sharing across several donors was observed for about 5% of naive CD4, over 3% of naive CD8, 2.3% of memory CD4, and roughly 0.4% of memory CD8 clonotypes. Pairwise subsampling led to the expectation that sequencing depth would affect the degree of clonotype sharing among donors.

The donors were healthy, HIV-negative adults who had no recently reported acute infections or vaccinations. Every donor was a Caucasian adult living in Nashville, Tennessee, USA. CD4+ T cells were enriched by magnetic negative selection, after which naive cells were positively selected on CD45RA and the negative fraction was taken as the memory subset. Blood was collected by leukapheresis, and PBMCs were isolated by Ficoll-Histopaque density gradient centrifugation and then cryopreserved in liquid nitrogen vapor phase. Purity and quantity of every magnetically sorted T cell population were checked by analytical flow cytometry. Genomic DNA was isolated from each sorted fraction and quantified by UV absorbance on a Nanodrop 2000c. The sequencing input was naive CD4+ T cells sorted from blood. The cell subset or site label, read with the paper, signifies: CD45RA+ positively selected. The TCR sequence derives from a man in his late teens or twenties in good health.

The DNA sequence follows: TGCGCCAGCAGCGGAGTCAGACTAGCGAGAACCTACGAGCAGTACTTC. It is translated as CASSGVRLARTYEQYF. This chain joins TRBV4-1 to TRBJ2-7; a stretch of 8 junction bases matches TRBD2. At the junction V is shortened by 5 bases and J by 2 bases; bases outside the gene matches: 11. The CDR3 runs 16 residues from the cysteine to the phenylalanine. The entry retains the CDR3 DNA only, 48 bases that are in frame from base 1. CDR1 and CDR2 (MGHRA, YSYEKL) derive from the germline V gene.